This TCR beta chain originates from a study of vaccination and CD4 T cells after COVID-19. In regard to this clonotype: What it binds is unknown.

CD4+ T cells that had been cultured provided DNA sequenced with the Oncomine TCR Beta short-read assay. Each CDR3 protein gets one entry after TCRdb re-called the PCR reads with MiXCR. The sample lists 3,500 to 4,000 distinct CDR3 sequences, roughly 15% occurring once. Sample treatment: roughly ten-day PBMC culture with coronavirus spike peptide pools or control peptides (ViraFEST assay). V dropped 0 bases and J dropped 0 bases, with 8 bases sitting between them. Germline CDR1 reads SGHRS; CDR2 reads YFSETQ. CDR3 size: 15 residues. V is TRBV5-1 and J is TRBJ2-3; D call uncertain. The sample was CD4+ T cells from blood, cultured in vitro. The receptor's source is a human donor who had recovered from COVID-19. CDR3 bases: TGCGCCAGCAGCTTGGGAGACCGTAGCACAGATACGCAGTATTTT. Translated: CASSLGDRSTDTQYF. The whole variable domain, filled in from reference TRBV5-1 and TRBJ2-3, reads KAGVTQTPRYLIKTRGQQVTLSCSPISGHRSVSWYQQTPGQGLQFLFEYFSETQRNKGNFPGRFSGRQFSNSRSEMNVSTLELGDSALYLCASSLGDRSTDTQYFGPGTRLTVL.